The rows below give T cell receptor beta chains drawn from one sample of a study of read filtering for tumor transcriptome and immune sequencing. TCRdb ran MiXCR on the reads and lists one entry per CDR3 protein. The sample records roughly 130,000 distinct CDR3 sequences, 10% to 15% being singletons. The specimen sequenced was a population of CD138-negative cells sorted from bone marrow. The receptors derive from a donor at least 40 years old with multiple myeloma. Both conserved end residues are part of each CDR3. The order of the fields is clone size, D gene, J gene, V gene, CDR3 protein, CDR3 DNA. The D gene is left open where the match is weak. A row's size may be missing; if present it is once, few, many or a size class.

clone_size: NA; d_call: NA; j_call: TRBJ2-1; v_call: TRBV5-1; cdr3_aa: CASSWLGLDADEQFF; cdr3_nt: TGCGCCAGCAGCTGGCTCGGGCTGGATGCAGATGAGCAGTTCTTC
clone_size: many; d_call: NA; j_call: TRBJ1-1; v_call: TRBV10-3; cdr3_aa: CATGRKEANTEAFF; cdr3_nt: TGTGCCACGGGGCGGAAAGAGGCCAACACTGAAGCTTTCTTT
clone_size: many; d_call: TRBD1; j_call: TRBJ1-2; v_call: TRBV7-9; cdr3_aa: CASSFLGQIYGYTF; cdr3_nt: TGTGCCAGCAGCTTCCTGGGACAGATCTATGGCTACACCTTC
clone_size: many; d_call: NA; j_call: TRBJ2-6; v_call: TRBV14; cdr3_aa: CASSPQPGANVLTF; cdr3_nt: TGTGCCAGCAGCCCTCAACCTGGGGCCAACGTCCTGACTTTC
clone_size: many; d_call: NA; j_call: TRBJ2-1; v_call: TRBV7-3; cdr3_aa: CASSLSRGEQFF; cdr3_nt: TGTGCCAGCAGCTTAAGCCGTGGAGAGCAGTTCTTC
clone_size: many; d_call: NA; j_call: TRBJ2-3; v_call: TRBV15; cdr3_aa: CATSRGPTDTQYF; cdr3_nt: TGTGCCACCAGCAGAGGCCCCACAGATACGCAGTATTTT
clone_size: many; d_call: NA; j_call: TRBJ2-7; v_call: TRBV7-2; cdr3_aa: CASSLAADRAYEQYF; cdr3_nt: TGTGCCAGCAGCTTAGCGGCCGACAGAGCTTACGAGCAGTACTTC
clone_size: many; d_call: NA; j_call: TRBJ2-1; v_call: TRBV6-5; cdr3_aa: CASSFPSGEQFF; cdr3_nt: TGTGCCAGCAGTTTTCCCTCGGGAGAGCAGTTCTTC
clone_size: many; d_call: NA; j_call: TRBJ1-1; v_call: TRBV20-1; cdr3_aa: CSAEVGGWMNTEAFF; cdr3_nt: TGCAGTGCCGAGGTCGGGGGATGGATGAACACTGAAGCTTTCTTT
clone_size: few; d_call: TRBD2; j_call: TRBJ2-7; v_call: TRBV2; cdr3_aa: CASSWTSGRASYEQYF; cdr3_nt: TGTGCCAGCAGCTGGACTAGCGGGAGGGCCTCCTACGAGCAGTACTTC